This TCR beta chain was recovered during a study of CD8 T cells in Susac syndrome. About the research overall: Treatment status at blood draw for the Susac syndrome patients was therapy-naive, corticosteroids, or intravenous immunoglobulin alone.

Study-wide points: Within Susac syndrome CD4+ T cell repertoires, clonal expansion was not evident.

This CDR3 is 14 amino acids long. Per germline, CDR1 SGDLS and CDR2 YYNGEE. The J segment lost 8 bases and the V segment lost 3 bases, leaving 7 bases of the junction unmatched. With regard to this clonotype: Its antigen is not identified.

Random hexamers primed reverse transcription of about 0.5 to 1 ug RNA. Multiplex immunoSEQ PCR targeted 54 Vbeta and 13 Jbeta TCR beta segments. A single record per CDR3 protein comes from TCRdb applying MiXCR to the immunoSEQ multiplex PCR reads. The sample contains about 140,000 distinct CDR3 sequences, 85% to 95% of which appear only once. Purification of the CD8+ and CD4+ T cells relied on negative isolation, and TEMRA cells underwent FACS enrichment. The origin of this receptor is a human donor with Susac syndrome. The sample consisted of CD4+ T cells from PBMCs. The chain uses TRBV9 and TRBJ1-1; 10 bases match TRBD1. The CDR3 loop is CASSDGTGDSEAFF. Here the CDR3 DNA reads TGTGCCAGCAGCGATGGGACAGGGGATTCGGAAGCTTTCTTT.